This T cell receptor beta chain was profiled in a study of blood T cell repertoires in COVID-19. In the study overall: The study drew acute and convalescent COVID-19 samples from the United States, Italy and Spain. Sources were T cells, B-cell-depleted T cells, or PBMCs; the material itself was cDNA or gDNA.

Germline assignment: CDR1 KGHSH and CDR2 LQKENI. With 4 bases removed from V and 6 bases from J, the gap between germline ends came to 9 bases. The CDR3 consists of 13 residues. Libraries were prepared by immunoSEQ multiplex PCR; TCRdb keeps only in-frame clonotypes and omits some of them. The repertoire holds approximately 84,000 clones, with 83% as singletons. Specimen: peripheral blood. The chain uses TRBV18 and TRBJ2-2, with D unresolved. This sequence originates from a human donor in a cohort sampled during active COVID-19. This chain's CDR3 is CASSLMEPGELFF. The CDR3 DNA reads TGTGCCAGCTCACTTATGGAGCCCGGGGAGCTGTTTTTT.